The clone carrying this TCR beta chain occurred many times. Per the germline V gene, CDR1 is SNHLY and CDR2 is FYNNEI. The CDR3 length is 17 residues. V gave up 5 bases and J gave up 2 bases; unmatched junction bases: 10. TCR beta CDR3 region amplification was performed from RNA transcripts. A set of HTBI primers served as the primers for a first-round RT-PCR of the TCR CDR3. TCRdb re-derived calls from the multiplex PCR reads in MiXCR, one entry per CDR3 protein. The table lists roughly 500,000 distinct CDR3 sequences, approximately 25% of them singletons. The data were obtained in a study of T cells in Graves' hyperthyroidism and ophthalmopathy.

The material sequenced was blood. The chain combines TRBV2 with TRBJ1-3, with 9 nucleotides matching TRBD1. This sequence originates from a woman aged 25 to 45 with Graves' ophthalmopathy. The CDR3: CASSILSGTGPGNTIYF. The CDR3 DNA reads TGTGCCAGCAGTATCCTCTCCGGGACAGGGCCTGGAAACACCATATATTTT.